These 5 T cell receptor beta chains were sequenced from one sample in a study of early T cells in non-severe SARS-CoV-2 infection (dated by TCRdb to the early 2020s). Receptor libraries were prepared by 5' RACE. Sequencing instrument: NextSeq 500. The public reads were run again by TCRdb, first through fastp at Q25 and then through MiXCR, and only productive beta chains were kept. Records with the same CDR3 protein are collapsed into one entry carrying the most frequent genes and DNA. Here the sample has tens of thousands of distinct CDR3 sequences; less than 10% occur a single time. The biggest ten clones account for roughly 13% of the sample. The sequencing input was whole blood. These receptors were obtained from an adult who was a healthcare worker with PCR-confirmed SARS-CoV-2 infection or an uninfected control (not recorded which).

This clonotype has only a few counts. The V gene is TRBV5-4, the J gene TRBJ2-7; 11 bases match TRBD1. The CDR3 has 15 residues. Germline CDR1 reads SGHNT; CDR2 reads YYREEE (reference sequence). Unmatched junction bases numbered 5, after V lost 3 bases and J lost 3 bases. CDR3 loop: CASSYRTGGGYEQYF. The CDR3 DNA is TGTGCCAGCAGCTATCGGACAGGGGGCGGCTACGAGCAGTACTTC.

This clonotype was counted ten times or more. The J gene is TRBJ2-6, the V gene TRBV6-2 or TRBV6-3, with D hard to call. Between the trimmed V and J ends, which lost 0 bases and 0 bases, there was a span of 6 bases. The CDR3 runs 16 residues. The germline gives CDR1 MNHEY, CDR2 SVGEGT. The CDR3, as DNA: TGTGCCAGCAGTTACTCTCCTCTCTCTGGGGCCAACGTCCTGACTTTC. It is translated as CASSYSPLSGANVLTF.

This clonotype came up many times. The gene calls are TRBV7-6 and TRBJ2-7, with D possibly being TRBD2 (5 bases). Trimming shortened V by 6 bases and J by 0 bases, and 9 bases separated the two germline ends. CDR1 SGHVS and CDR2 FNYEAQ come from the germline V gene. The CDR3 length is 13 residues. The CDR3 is CASRGADSYEQYF. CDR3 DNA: TGTGCCAGCAGGGGAGCAGACTCCTACGAGCAGTACTTC.

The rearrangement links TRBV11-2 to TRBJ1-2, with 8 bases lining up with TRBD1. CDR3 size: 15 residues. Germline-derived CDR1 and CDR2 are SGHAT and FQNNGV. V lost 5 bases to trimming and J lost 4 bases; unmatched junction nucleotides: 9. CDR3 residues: CASSPRQGQAYGYTF. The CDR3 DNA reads TGTGCCAGCAGCCCGCGACAGGGGCAAGCCTATGGCTACACCTTC.

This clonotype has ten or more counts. Here the CDR3 DNA reads TGTGCCAGCAGTTACAGGGGTCGGATGAGGGAGCAGTACTTC. Translating it yields CASSYRGRMREQYF. The chain is built from TRBV6-5 and TRBJ2-7, with D perhaps TRBD1 (5 bases). The CDR3 length is 14 residues. Germline V gene data show CDR1 as MNHEY and CDR2 as SVGAGI. Trimming removed 2 bases at V and 7 bases at J, with 15 bases between.